The 22 T cell receptor beta chains below all came from one sample that was sequenced in a study of T cell repertoires in cytomegalovirus infection. TCRdb re-called the reads through MiXCR, storing one row per CDR3 protein. The sample shows about 530,000 distinct CDR3 sequences, around 27% of them seen only once. Material: PBMCs. These receptors were obtained from a human donor in good health (CMV status not recorded). Some clones in this sample may be carry-over from other donors' samples.

The CDR3 here is CASSFWGTNYGYTF. The CDR3 DNA is TGTGCCAGCAGTTTTTGGGGAACTAACTATGGCTACACCTTC. The chain has TRBV12-3 or TRBV12-4 and TRBJ1-2; D unclear. The V and J ends lost 3 bases and 0 bases respectively, with 8 bases between them. The CDR3 consists of 14 residues.

The chain employs TRBV5-6 and TRBJ2-7; unclear D gene. This CDR3 is built from 12 residues. The ends were cut back, 4 bases at V and 4 bases at J, with 9 bases in the middle. Germline CDR1 SGHDT, CDR2 YYEEEE. The CDR3 loop reads CASSGSQYEQYF. The CDR3 bases are TGTGCCAGCAGCGGTAGCCAATACGAGCAGTACTTC.

The chain has TRBV29-1 and TRBJ1-1, with unresolved D. CDR1 SQVTM and CDR2 ANQGSEA come from the germline V gene. This CDR3 comprises 12 residues. Trimming pared 4 bases from V and 5 bases from J, leaving 11 bases between. CDR3 bases: TGCAGCGTTGCTGGGAGCGGTACTGAAGCTTTCTTT. This codes for CSVAGSGTEAFF.

The chain combines TRBV6-1 with TRBJ1-2; no clear D gene. The length of the CDR3 is 15 residues. Germline loops: CDR1 MNHNS, CDR2 SASEGT. Trimming took 2 bases from V and 7 from J, leaving 17 bases between them. This chain's CDR3 is CASSELSTVVGGYTF. The CDR3 coding sequence is TGTGCCAGCAGTGAACTGTCAACCGTCGTGGGTGGCTACACCTTC.

This clonotype was detected ten times or more. This chain uses TRBV7-2 with TRBJ2-3, with TRBD2 identical over 12 bases. The germline V gene has CDR1 SGHTA and CDR2 FQGNSA. The CDR3 covers 17 residues. The J segment lost 5 bases and the V segment lost 0 bases, leaving 6 bases of the junction unmatched. In DNA, the CDR3 is TGTGCCAGCAGCTTAGCGGCTAGCGGGAGGGCCGGAGATACGCAGTATTTT. This translates into CASSLAASGRAGDTQYF.

This clonotype came up a few times. V and J are TRBV6-2 or TRBV6-3 and TRBJ2-7; TRBD1 is a possible D gene (6 bases). V was shortened by 8 bases and J by 6 bases, with 11 bases between the two germline ends. CDR3 length equals 11 residues. Germline CDR1 is MNHEY and CDR2 is SVGEGT. The CDR3 spells CASGWGREQYV. CDR3 DNA: TGTGCCAGCGGGTGGGGGCGCGAGCAGTACGTC.

The chain is built from TRBV6-8 and TRBJ2-1, with TRBD2 identical over 7 bases. The V gene end was trimmed by 0 bases and the J gene end by 7 bases; junction bases not matched to a gene: 6. The CDR3 is made up of 15 amino acids. Germline CDR1 MNHGY, CDR2 SAAAGT. CDR3 sequence (DNA): TGTGCCAGCAGTTACTCTGCGGGAGTGAGGAATGAGCAGTTCTTC. This encodes CASSYSAGVRNEQFF.

This clonotype was seen a few times. The chain employs TRBV7-2 and TRBJ2-6; tentative D call: TRBD1 (5 bases). Per the germline V gene, CDR1 is SGHTA and CDR2 is FQGNSA. The CDR3 loop spans 17 amino acids. V shed 2 bases and J shed 3 bases, with 14 bases lying between them. The CDR3 loop reads CASSLLRAGYGANVLTF. The DNA of the CDR3 is TGTGCCAGCAGCTTACTAAGGGCAGGGTATGGGGCCAACGTCCTGACTTTC.

This clonotype was seen at least ten times. This sequence joins TRBV7-9 and TRBJ2-3; 9 bases fit TRBD2. The CDR3 has 16 residues. In germline, CDR1 is SEHNR, CDR2 FQNEAQ (reference sequence). V gave up 8 bases and J gave up 2 bases; unmatched junction bases: 11. The CDR3 is CASPTGRLADTDTQYF. CDR3 coding DNA: TGTGCCAGCCCCACCGGACGACTAGCGGACACAGATACGCAGTATTTT. Full variable domain (remainder filled in from reference TRBV7-9 and TRBJ2-3): DTGVSQNPRHKITKRGQNVTFRCDPISEHNRLYWYRQTLGQGPEFLTYFQNEAQLEKSRLLSDRFSAERPKGSFSTLEIQRTEQGDSAMYLCASPTGRLADTDTQYFGPGTRLTVL.

The chain is built from TRBV6-5 and TRBJ2-7; 7 bases agree with TRBD2. CDR3 size: 14 residues. V dropped 3 bases and J dropped 3; count of bases not matched to a gene: 5. CDR1 MNHEY and CDR2 SVGAGI come from the germline V gene. This CDR3 is CASSYFGGGYEQYF. CDR3 DNA sequence: TGTGCCAGCAGTTATTTTGGGGGGGGCTACGAGCAGTACTTC.

This chain uses TRBV20-1 with TRBJ2-7; 9 nucleotides align to TRBD1. Germline CDR1 is DFQATT and CDR2 is SNEGSKA (reference sequence). The CDR3 consists of 13 residues. With 4 bases clipped from V and 3 bases from J, the junction kept 4 bases outside the gene matches. DNA of the CDR3: TGCAGTGCTAAAGACAGGGGGAACTACGAGCAGTACTTC. This codes for CSAKDRGNYEQYF.

The CDR3 protein is CASSLWSGPEAFF. The CDR3 bases are TGCGCCAGCAGCTTGTGGAGTGGACCTGAAGCTTTCTTT. The chain has TRBV5-1 and TRBJ1-1; D gene ambiguous. Trimming cost V 1 base and J 6 bases, with 10 bases left between them. Germline CDR1 and CDR2: SGHRS and YFSETQ. CDR3 length equals 13 residues.

A word on this clonotype: This CDR3 is missing its conserved last phenylalanine or tryptophan, likely due to a read error. The gene calls are TRBV28 and TRBJ2-7, with 7 bases fitting TRBD2. Trimming at V came to 7 bases and at J to 7 bases, leaving 10 bases not matched to a gene. The CDR3 sequence is 13 residues long. Per the germline V gene, CDR1 is MDHEN and CDR2 is SYDVKM. The DNA for the CDR3 is TGTGCCAGCACCCCGGCGGGAGAGGGTGAGCAGTACATC. This sequence encodes CASTPAGEGEQYI.

J is TRBJ1-1 and V is TRBV5-6; D may be TRBD1 (5 bases). CDR1 is SGHDT and CDR2 is YYEEEE in the germline V gene. The CDR3 totals 14 residues. V lost 2 bases, J lost 3 bases, and 11 bases lay in between. DNA of the CDR3: TGTGCCAGCAGCTTCTGGCAGGGACACACTGAAGCTTTCTTT. It encodes CASSFWQGHTEAFF.

This chain connects TRBV7-2 to TRBJ1-2; perhaps TRBD1 as D (5 bases). There are 14 residues in the CDR3. The germline CDR1 and CDR2 sequences are SGHTA and FQGNSA. Trimming stripped 5 bases from V and 8 bases from J, with 18 bases between. The CDR3 sequence is CASSPRATGEGYTF. The CDR3 region has the DNA TGTGCCAGCAGCCCTCGGGCCACAGGTGAAGGCTACACCTTC.

V gene TRBV2 combines with J gene TRBJ2-5; the D gene could be TRBD1 or TRBD2 (5 bases each). The germline CDR1 and CDR2 sequences are SNHLY and FYNNEI. V gave up 4 bases and J gave up 2 bases, with 11 bases separating them. This CDR3 spans 14 amino acids. CDR3 amino acids: CASSGGDGQETQYF. DNA for the CDR3: TGTGCCAGCAGTGGAGGGGATGGACAAGAGACCCAGTACTTC.

This chain connects TRBV7-8 to TRBJ1-2; D perhaps matches TRBD1 (6 bases). CDR1 and CDR2 from the germline V gene are SGHVS and FQNEAQ. The CDR3 has 14 amino acids. V lost 5 bases and J 8 bases, leaving 18 bases between the germline ends. CDR3 DNA: TGTGCCAGCAGCGCTAACACAGGGAGTCGAGGCTACACCTTC. This codes for CASSANTGSRGYTF.

The CDR3 coding sequence is TGTGCCAGCAGTTTATCGTGGGGGTCGGATACGCAGTATTTT. Translated: CASSLSWGSDTQYF. This rearrangement joins TRBV27 to TRBJ2-3, with D perhaps given as TRBD1 or TRBD2 (5 bases each). Germline V gene lookup returns CDR1 MNHEY and CDR2 SMNVEV (reference sequence). Deletions cut 0 bases from V and 6 bases from J, with 10 bases between. The CDR3 loop spans 14 amino acids.

The chain employs TRBV28 and TRBJ2-7; a weak D match, TRBD2 (6 bases). The CDR3 is made up of 14 amino acids. Germline-derived CDR1 and CDR2 are MDHEN and SYDVKM. V lost 5 bases to trimming and J lost 6 bases, with 17 bases between them. The CDR3 protein is CASSPPIWGVEQYF. The DNA for the CDR3 is TGTGCCAGCAGTCCCCCAATTTGGGGGGTCGAGCAGTACTTC.

The sample holds a few counts of this clonotype. V usage is TRBV28 and J usage is TRBJ1-5, with D uncertain. The V end was cut by 7 bases, the J end by 1 base, with 17 bases between. This CDR3 region has 16 residues. Looked up from germline, CDR1 is MDHEN and CDR2 is SYDVKM. CDR3 coding DNA: TGTGCCAGCATCCCGGGAGGGAAGGGAAGCAATCAGCCCCAGCATTTT. Amino acids: CASIPGGKGSNQPQHF. The full variable domain, in which reference TRBV28 and TRBJ1-5 provide the parts outside the CDR3, is DVKVTQSSRYLVKRTGEKVFLECVQDMDHENMFWYRQDPGLGLRLIYFSYDVKMKEKGDIPEGYSVSREKKERFSLILESASTNQTSMYLCASIPGGKGSNQPQHFGDGTRLSIL.

The sample holds a few counts of this clonotype. The V and J genes are TRBV6-5 and TRBJ1-3; the D is unclear. The V gene lost 2 bases and the J gene lost 0 bases, with 11 bases spanning the gap. In germline, CDR1 is MNHEY, CDR2 SVGAGI. This CDR3 contains 16 residues. CDR3 sequence reads: CASSYRAVNSGNTIYF. The CDR3 DNA is TGTGCCAGCAGTTACCGGGCCGTCAACTCTGGAAACACCATATATTTT.

Only a few counts were recorded for this clonotype. The gene calls are TRBV27 and TRBJ2-1; D gene uncertain. Trimming removed 6 bases at V and 1 base at J, with 16 bases between. CDR1 is MNHEY, CDR2 SMNVEV, per germline (reference sequence). The CDR3 is made up of 16 amino acids. DNA for the CDR3: TGTGCCAGCAGATCAACTTTCGGGCTTTCCTACAATGAGCAGTTCTTC. This gives the protein CASRSTFGLSYNEQFF.